Included here is one TCR beta chain sequence, with context. Profiling relied on immunoSEQ multiplex PCR, and the TCRdb table lists in-frame clones only, not all of them. This sample has about 120,000 clones, with about nine tenths found just once. These data originate in a study of control samples from healthy donors and cancer patients. Germline CDR1 reads SGHNT; CDR2 reads YENEEA. The CDR3 has 14 residues. V gave up 0 bases and J gave up 11 bases; unmatched junction bases: 7. The receptor was derived from a middle-aged man in good health. The sample taken for sequencing was blood. V is TRBV11-3 and J is TRBJ2-3, with 8 bases matching TRBD2. The CDR3 reads CASSLETSALGQYF. The DNA of the CDR3 is TGTGCCAGCAGCTTAGAGACTAGCGCCTTAGGGCAGTATTTT.